These 5 T cell receptor beta chains originate from one sample sequenced in a study of shared clonotypes between healthy human individuals. Naive CD8 cells were CD45RO-negative, positively selected for CCR7, excluding terminally differentiated effector memory CD45RA+ cells. Assay: immunoSEQ multiplex PCR; the TCRdb copy retains only in-frame clones and omits some. The table has hundreds of thousands of clones, 96% seen once. The specimen was naive CD8+ T cells sorted from blood. Receptors originate from a woman aged 25 to 39 in good health.

The chain recombines TRBV10-1 with TRBJ1-1, with D hard to call. This CDR3 contains 13 residues. The V end was cut by 4 bases, the J end by 6 bases, with 12 bases between. Germline CDR1 reads WNHNN; CDR2 reads SYGVQD (reference sequence). In nucleotides, the CDR3 is TGCGCCAGCAGTGTAGGAGGGTGCCCTGAAGCTTTCTTT. It encodes CASSVGGCPEAFF.

The V call is TRBV5-6, the J call TRBJ2-3; the D gene is possibly TRBD1 (5 bases). The V end was cut by 0 bases, the J end by 3 bases, with 14 bases between. Germline CDR1 is SGHDT and CDR2 is YYEEEE. The CDR3 loop spans 16 amino acids. The CDR3 coding sequence is TGTGCCAGCAGCTTGGTAGCTGGACATCTTACAGATACGCAGTATTTT. Protein: CASSLVAGHLTDTQYF. The whole variable domain, filled in from reference TRBV5-6 and TRBJ2-3, reads DAGVTQSPTHLIKTRGQQVTLRCSPKSGHDTVSWYQQALGQGPQFIFQYYEEEERQRGNFPDRFSGHQFPNYSSELNVNALLLGDSALYLCASSLVAGHLTDTQYFGPGTRLTVL.

This chain uses TRBV30 with TRBJ2-1, with D hard to call. The V end was cut by 4 bases, the J end by 5 bases, with 6 bases between. The CDR3 is 11 residues long. Looked up from germline, CDR1 is GTSNPN and CDR2 is SVGIG (reference sequence). CDR3 bases: TGTGCCTGGACCGCTAACAATGAGCAGTTCTTC. Its translation: CAWTANNEQFF.

The chain employs TRBV19 and TRBJ1-1, with TRBD1 identical over 9 bases. Unmatched junction bases numbered 5, after V lost 8 bases and J lost 4 bases. There are 13 residues in the CDR3. The germline V gene encodes CDR1 LNHDA and CDR2 SQIVND (reference sequence). CDR3 sequence: CASFPGQGTEAFF. CDR3 DNA sequence: TGTGCCAGTTTCCCGGGACAGGGCACTGAAGCTTTCTTT.

The CDR3 region has the DNA TGTGCCAGTTCCCGGGGCGGGGGAGCGAATGAGCAGTTCTTC. Protein product: CASSRGGGANEQFF. The V call is TRBV25-1, the J call TRBJ2-1; 7 bases match TRBD2. The CDR3 runs to 14 residues. Trimming removed 9 bases from V and 7 bases from J; junction bases left unmatched: 12. CDR1 and CDR2 from the germline V gene are MGHDK and SYGVNS. Supplemented by reference TRBV25-1 and TRBJ2-1, the full variable domain reads EADIYQTPRYLVIGTGKKITLECSQTMGHDKMYWYQQDPGMELHLIHYSYGVNSTEKGDLSSESTVSRIRTEHFPLTLESARPSHTSQYLCASSRGGGANEQFFGPGTRLTVL.